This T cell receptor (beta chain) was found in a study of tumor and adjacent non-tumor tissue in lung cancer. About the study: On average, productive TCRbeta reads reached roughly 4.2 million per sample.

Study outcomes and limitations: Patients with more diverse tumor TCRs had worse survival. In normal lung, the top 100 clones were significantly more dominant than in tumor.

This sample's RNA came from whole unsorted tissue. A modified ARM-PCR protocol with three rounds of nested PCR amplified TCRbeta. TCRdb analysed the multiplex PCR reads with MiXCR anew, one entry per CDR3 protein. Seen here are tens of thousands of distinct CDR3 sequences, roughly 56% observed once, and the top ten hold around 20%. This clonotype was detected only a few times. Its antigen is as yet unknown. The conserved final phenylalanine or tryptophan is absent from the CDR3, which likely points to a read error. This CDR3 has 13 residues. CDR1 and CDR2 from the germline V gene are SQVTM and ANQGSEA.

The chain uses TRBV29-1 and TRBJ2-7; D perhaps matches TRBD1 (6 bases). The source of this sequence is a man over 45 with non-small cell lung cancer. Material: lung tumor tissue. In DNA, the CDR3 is TGCACCGTTGCGGAACAGGGAGATGACGAGCAGTACCTC. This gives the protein CTVAEQGDDEQYL.